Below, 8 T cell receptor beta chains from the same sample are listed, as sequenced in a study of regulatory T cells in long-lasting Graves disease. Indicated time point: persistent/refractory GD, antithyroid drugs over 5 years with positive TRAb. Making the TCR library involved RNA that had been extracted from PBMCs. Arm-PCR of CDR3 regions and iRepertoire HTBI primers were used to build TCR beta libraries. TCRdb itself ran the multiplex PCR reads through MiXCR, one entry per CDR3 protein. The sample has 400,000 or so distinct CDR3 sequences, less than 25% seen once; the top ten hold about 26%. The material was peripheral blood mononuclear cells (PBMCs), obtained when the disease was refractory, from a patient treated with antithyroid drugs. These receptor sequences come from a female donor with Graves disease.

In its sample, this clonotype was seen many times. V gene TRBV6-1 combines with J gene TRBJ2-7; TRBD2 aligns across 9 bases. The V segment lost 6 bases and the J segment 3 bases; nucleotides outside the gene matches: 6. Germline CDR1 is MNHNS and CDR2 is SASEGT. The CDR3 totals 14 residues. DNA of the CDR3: TGTGCCAGCAGCAGACTAGCGGAGCACTACGAGCAGTACTTC. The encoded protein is CASSRLAEHYEQYF.

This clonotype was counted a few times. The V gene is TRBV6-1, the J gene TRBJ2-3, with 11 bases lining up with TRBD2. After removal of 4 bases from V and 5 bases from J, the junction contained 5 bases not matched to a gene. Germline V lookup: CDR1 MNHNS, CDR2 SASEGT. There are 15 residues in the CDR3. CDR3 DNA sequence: TGTGCCAGCAGTGCGACTAGCGGGATTGGAGATACGCAGTATTTT. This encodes CASSATSGIGDTQYF.

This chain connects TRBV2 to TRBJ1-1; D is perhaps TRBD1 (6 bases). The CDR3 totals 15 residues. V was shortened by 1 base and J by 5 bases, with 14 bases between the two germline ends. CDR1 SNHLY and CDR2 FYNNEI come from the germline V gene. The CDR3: CASSEGTGKGTEAFF. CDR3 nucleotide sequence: TGTGCCAGCAGTGAAGGAACAGGGAAAGGAACTGAAGCTTTCTTT.

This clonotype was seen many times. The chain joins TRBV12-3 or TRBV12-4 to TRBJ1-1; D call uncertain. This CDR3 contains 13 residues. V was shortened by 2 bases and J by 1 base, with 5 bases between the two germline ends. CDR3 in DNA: TGTGCCAGCAGTTTAAAGGAGAACACTGAAGCTTTCTTT. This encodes CASSLKENTEAFF.

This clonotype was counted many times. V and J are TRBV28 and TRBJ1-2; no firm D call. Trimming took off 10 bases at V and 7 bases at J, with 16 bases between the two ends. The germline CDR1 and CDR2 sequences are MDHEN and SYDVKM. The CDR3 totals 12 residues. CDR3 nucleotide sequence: TGTGCCATCTTGGCGGGGTTGGCTGGCTACACCTTC. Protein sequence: CAILAGLAGYTF.

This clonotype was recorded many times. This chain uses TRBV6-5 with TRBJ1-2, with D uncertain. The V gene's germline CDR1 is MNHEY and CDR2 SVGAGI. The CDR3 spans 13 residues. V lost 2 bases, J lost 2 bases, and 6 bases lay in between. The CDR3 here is CASSYDRNYGYTF. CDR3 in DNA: TGTGCCAGCAGTTACGACCGGAACTATGGCTACACCTTC.

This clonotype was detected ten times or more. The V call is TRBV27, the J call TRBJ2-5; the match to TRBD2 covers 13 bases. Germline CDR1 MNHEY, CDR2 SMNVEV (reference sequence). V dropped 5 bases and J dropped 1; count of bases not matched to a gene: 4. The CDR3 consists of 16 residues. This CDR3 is CASSPGTSGAQETQYF. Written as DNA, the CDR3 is TGTGCCAGCAGTCCGGGGACTAGCGGGGCCCAAGAGACCCAGTACTTC.

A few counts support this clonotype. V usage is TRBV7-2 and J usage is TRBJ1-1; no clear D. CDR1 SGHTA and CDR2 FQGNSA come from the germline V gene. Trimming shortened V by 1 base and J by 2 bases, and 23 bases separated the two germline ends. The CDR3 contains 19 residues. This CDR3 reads CASSLGRAGFSLTNTEAFF. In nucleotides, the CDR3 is TGTGCCAGCAGCTTAGGAAGGGCGGGGTTTAGCCTAACAAACACTGAAGCTTTCTTT.